Each of the 8 T cell receptor beta chains below was sequenced from the same sample in a study of graft-versus-host responses after intestinal transplantation. Lymphocytes (intraepithelial and lamina propria) were released by processing the graft tissue. Repertoires were generated with immunoSEQ multiplex PCR, while TCRdb's copy carries only in-frame clones and drops some. In the table there are approximately 15,000 clones, around 77% of which are singletons. Specimen: ileum tissue, collected about four weeks after intestinal transplant. These receptors all come from a human patient who received an intestinal transplant, so some T cells may come from the graft donor.

This clone showed up just once. This chain connects TRBV7-2 to TRBJ2-2; tentatively, D is TRBD2 (5 bases). The germline CDR1 and CDR2 sequences are SGHTA and FQGNSA. This CDR3 has 14 amino acids. The V end lost 1 base, the J end lost 6 bases, and 9 bases lay between the germline ends. CDR3 bases: TGTGCCAGCAGCTTAGACAACGGGGCCGGGGAGCTGTTTTTT. Protein: CASSLDNGAGELFF.

This rearrangement joins TRBV23-1 to TRBJ2-3; TRBD1 aligns across 10 bases. TRBV23-1 is an open reading frame whose function is uncertain. V shed 8 bases, J shed 0 bases, and the junction held 17 bases outside the gene matches. This CDR3 region has 19 residues. CDR3 DNA sequence: TGCGCCAGCCCTCGGACAGGGGGTCCCGACCCAACTAGCACAGATACGCAGTATTTT. Its translation is CASPRTGGPDPTSTDTQYF.

Only a few counts were recorded for this clone. This sequence joins TRBV7-9 and TRBJ1-3; the D is unclear. This CDR3 is built from 15 residues. Germline CDR1 is SEHNR and CDR2 is FQNEAQ (reference sequence). Trimming took off 2 bases at V and 7 bases at J, with 15 bases between the two ends. This chain's CDR3 is CASSLQSLFGNTIYF. The DNA of the CDR3 is TGTGCCAGCAGCTTACAGTCCCTTTTTGGCAACACCATATATTTT.

This clone showed up just once. The J gene is TRBJ2-2, the V gene TRBV7-2; D is possibly TRBD1 (6 bases). CDR3 length equals 12 residues. V gave up 5 bases and J gave up 7 bases, with 8 bases separating them. In germline, CDR1 is SGHTA, CDR2 FQGNSA. CDR3 in DNA: TGTGCCAGCAGCCAGGGGCTCGGGGAGCTGTTTTTT. Translation: CASSQGLGELFF.

The CDR3 sequence: CASSQERTGAYGYTF. CDR3 in DNA: TGTGCCAGCAGCCAAGAGAGGACAGGGGCATATGGCTACACCTTC. The rearrangement joins TRBV4-2 to TRBJ1-2, with 9 bases matching TRBD1. From germline, CDR1 is LGHNA and CDR2 YNFKEQ. V trimming: 0 bases; J trimming: 5 bases; junction bases outside the gene matches: 4. The CDR3 consists of 15 residues.

The chain combines TRBV6-4 with TRBJ2-7; 8 positions agree with TRBD2. CDR1 is MRHNA, CDR2 SNTAGT, per germline. V gave up 6 bases and J gave up 7 bases; unmatched junction bases: 11. The CDR3 is 14 amino acids. The CDR3 sequence is CASSTGGAGEEQYV. CDR3 DNA: TGTGCCAGCAGCACCGGGGGGGCAGGGGAGGAGCAGTACGTC.

The V call is TRBV4-2, the J call TRBJ1-1; D is possibly TRBD1 (5 bases). The CDR3 sequence is 15 residues long. V was trimmed by 0 bases and J by 6 bases, leaving 14 bases between them. Germline lookup yields CDR1 LGHNA and CDR2 YNFKEQ. CDR3 residues: CASSQEAGGGAEAFF. CDR3 nucleotide sequence: TGTGCCAGCAGCCAAGAAGCGGGCGGGGGTGCTGAAGCTTTCTTT.

This clone was observed a handful of times. The junction differs from germline at one of its ends, possibly a read error. Other DNA sequences in the sample encode the same CDR3. The gene calls are TRBV5-4 and TRBJ2-4; 8 nucleotides align to TRBD2. The CDR3 runs 16 residues. Germline assignment: CDR1 SGHNT and CDR2 YYREEE (reference sequence). CDR3 amino acids: CASSSKLAVGKNIQYF. DNA for the CDR3: TGTGCCAGCAGCTCGAAACTAGCGGTGGGGAAAAACATCCAGTACTTC.